Shown below are 15 T cell receptor beta chains from a single sample sequenced in a study of blood T cells in healthy people across ages (dated by TCRdb to about 2015). Library prep was done by 5' RACE. The listed sequencing device is Illumina HiSeq 2500. A second roughly 6 to 11 cycle PCR used a sample-barcoded 5' primer and a J-beta primer mix. Using fastp at Q25 and MiXCR, TCRdb reprocessed the public reads and kept productive beta chains. Under each unique CDR3 protein, matching rows form one entry showing the most common genes and DNA. For this sample there are 750,000 to 950,000 distinct CDR3 sequences; about 26% appear just once. Under 3% of the sample is held by the ten biggest clonotypes. The data also belong to a second study, concerning T cells of mothers and their children.

Specimen: blood. Every receptor here comes from a boy aged 5 to 17 in good health.

V gene TRBV18 combines with J gene TRBJ1-3, with TRBD1 as a possible D gene (5 bases). Germline V gene lookup returns CDR1 KGHSH and CDR2 LQKENI. With 6 bases removed from V and 0 bases from J, the gap between germline ends came to 9 bases. The CDR3 is 14 residues long. DNA of the CDR3: TGTGCCAGCTCTGGGGACGGCTCTGGAAACACCATATATTTT. It yields the protein CASSGDGSGNTIYF.

V usage is TRBV10-2 and J usage is TRBJ1-2, with D perhaps TRBD1 (6 bases). Germline V gene data show CDR1 as WSHSY and CDR2 as SAAADI. This CDR3 spans 17 amino acids. Trimming took 8 bases from V and 1 from J, leaving 23 bases between them. The CDR3 loop is CASGKFVLGGSNYGYTF. As DNA, the CDR3 is TGCGCCAGCGGGAAGTTCGTCCTTGGGGGCAGTAACTATGGCTACACCTTC.

Ten or more counts support this clonotype. The V gene is TRBV11-2, the J gene TRBJ2-5; D not resolved. Germline lookup yields CDR1 SGHAT and CDR2 FQNNGV. The CDR3 covers 14 residues. Trimming stripped 0 bases from V and 7 bases from J, with 12 bases between. The CDR3 loop is CASSLDPATRTQYF. CDR3 DNA: TGTGCCAGCAGCTTAGATCCAGCCACCAGGACCCAGTACTTC.

This clonotype was seen more than once but under ten times. The chain links TRBV20-1 to TRBJ2-7; TRBD1 matches at 11 bases. Germline V gene sequence: CDR1 DFQATT, CDR2 SNEGSKA (reference sequence). The CDR3 spans 14 residues. Trimming removed 3 bases from V and 5 bases from J; junction bases left unmatched: 6. Here the CDR3 reads CSARAGTGGNEQYF. DNA of the CDR3: TGCAGTGCTAGGGCCGGGACAGGGGGAAACGAGCAGTACTTC.

The chain employs TRBV7-9 and TRBJ2-7; TRBD2 agrees at 11 bases. J lost 4 bases, V lost 4 bases, and 6 bases had no gene match. Germline CDR1 reads SEHNR; CDR2 reads FQNEAQ (reference sequence). The CDR3 is made up of 15 amino acids. The CDR3 nucleotides are TGTGCCAGCAGCTCTCCGACTAGCGGGGAATACGAGCAGTACTTC. Translated: CASSSPTSGEYEQYF.

Here the CDR3 DNA reads TGCAGCGTTACGGGACTCTCCACCTACGAGCAGTACTTC. Translation gives CSVTGLSTYEQYF. V usage is TRBV29-1 and J usage is TRBJ2-5; D possibly corresponds to TRBD2 (6 bases). The J call may be mistaken, given a closer DNA end match to TRBJ2-7. The CDR3 is 13 amino acids. Germline V gene sequence: CDR1 SQVTM, CDR2 ANQGSEA.

This chain joins TRBV7-6 and TRBJ1-3; D is possibly TRBD1 (5 bases). Germline-derived CDR1 and CDR2 are SGHVS and FNYEAQ. The CDR3 is 16 amino acids. V was clipped by 0 bases and J by 2 bases, with 11 bases between them. The CDR3 coding sequence is TGTGCCAGCAGCTTAGCCGGGGCAGGGCCTGGAAACACCATATATTTT. Its translation: CASSLAGAGPGNTIYF.

The CDR3 region is CASSESGGRGYTF. In nucleotides, the CDR3 is TGTGCCAGCAGTGAATCTGGGGGCCGGGGCTACACCTTC. The chain links TRBV2 to TRBJ1-2, with D possibly TRBD1 on 6 matching bases. CDR3 size: 13 residues. The V gene's germline CDR1 is SNHLY and CDR2 FYNNEI. Between the trimmed V and J ends, which lost 2 bases and 8 bases, there was a span of 12 bases.

This clonotype has just a few counts. The chain uses TRBV21-1 and TRBJ1-5; the table's TRBD1 call for D was not verified on the DNA. TRBV21-1 is flagged as a pseudogene. This CDR3 contains 17 residues. The CDR3: CASSKAVPELSNQPQHF. In DNA, the CDR3 is TGTGCCAGCAGCAAAGCGGTCCCCGAGCTTAGCAATCAGCCCCAGCATTTT.

This clonotype has a handful of counts. One junction end does not reproduce the germline sequence, and a read error may be involved. DNA for the CDR3: TGTGCCAGCAGTTACTCGCCTGCAACTAATGAAAGACTGTTTTTT. It encodes CASSYSPATNERLFF. This chain links TRBV6-5 with TRBJ1-4, with D uncertain. In germline, CDR1 is MNHEY, CDR2 SVGAGI. The CDR3 has 15 residues.

V usage is TRBV5-5 and J usage is TRBJ1-1, with no clear D. The germline V gene encodes CDR1 SGHKS and CDR2 YYEKEE (reference sequence). This CDR3 contains 14 residues. Trimming shortened V by 0 bases and J by 10 bases, and 16 bases separated the two germline ends. CDR3 region: CASSLGDTLHGAFF. The CDR3 nucleotides are TGTGCCAGCAGCTTGGGAGACACCCTACATGGAGCTTTCTTT.

This chain joins TRBV6-6 and TRBJ2-5; D not certain. Germline V gene lookup returns CDR1 MNHNY and CDR2 SVGAGI (reference sequence). V was cut by 4 bases and J by 1 base, with 10 bases left in between. The CDR3 has 14 residues. The CDR3 reads CASSSSLGQETQYF. CDR3 in DNA: TGTGCCAGCAGTTCCTCTCTAGGCCAAGAGACCCAGTACTTC.

This chain uses TRBV18 with TRBJ2-1; weak D call: TRBD2 (5 bases). Trimming pared 3 bases from V and 5 bases from J, leaving 11 bases between. Germline V gene lookup returns CDR1 KGHSH and CDR2 LQKENI. The CDR3 totals 14 residues. The CDR3 loop is CASSPQEADNEQFF. The CDR3 bases are TGTGCCAGCTCACCTCAGGAGGCAGACAATGAGCAGTTCTTC.

This chain connects TRBV12-3 or TRBV12-4 to TRBJ2-7, with 8 bases identical to TRBD2. V was clipped by 6 bases and J by 2 bases; unmatched bases: 9. The CDR3 is made up of 15 amino acids. The CDR3 coding sequence is TGTGCCAGCAGCGGGGGAAGAGCGGGAGCCTACGAGCAGTACTTC. Protein product: CASSGGRAGAYEQYF.

In this sample, this clonotype turned up many times. The genes are TRBV7-8 and TRBJ1-6; D unresolved. V dropped 1 base and J dropped 6 bases, with 10 bases sitting between them. This CDR3 is built from 15 residues. Germline V gives CDR1 SGHVS, CDR2 FQNEAQ. The CDR3 DNA reads TGTGCCAGCAGCTTAGGTGCAGGATCTAATTCACCCCTCCACTTT. Encoded protein: CASSLGAGSNSPLHF.